This T cell receptor (beta chain) stems from a study of blood T cell repertoires in COVID-19. The wider study: Specimens from acute and convalescent COVID-19 originated in the United States, Italy and Spain. In each case, the material was cDNA or gDNA derived from T cells, B-cell-depleted T cells, or PBMCs.

Authors' processing steps: Counts of nucleated cells, estimated from reference gene primer amplification, were obtained. Profiled with immunoSEQ multiplex PCR; TCRdb holds only in-frame clones, not every one. The V and J calls and clone size are taken from that table; D and trimming were inferred from the DNA. The sample consists of 200,000 to 300,000 clones, over 75% of them appearing once. Germline loops: CDR1 SGHRS, CDR2 YFSETQ. The CDR3 has 15 amino acids. After removal of 0 bases from V and 6 bases from J, the junction contained 4 bases not matched to a gene. This sequence was found in a woman of 80 years or more with acute or convalescent COVID-19. The gene calls are TRBV5-1 and TRBJ1-1; TRBD1 aligns across 11 bases. Specimen: peripheral blood. The CDR3 DNA reads TGCGCCAGCAGCTTGGCAGGACAGGGGGCATCTGAAGCTTTCTTT. Translation: CASSLAGQGASEAFF.